The T cell receptor (beta chain) under discussion was sequenced for a study of T cells in Graves' hyperthyroidism and ophthalmopathy. Regions amplified from RNA transcripts were the TCR beta CDR3 regions. RT-PCR in the first round (using the HTBI primer set) targeted the TCR CDR3. TCRdb re-derived calls from the multiplex PCR reads in MiXCR, one entry per CDR3 protein. The table records about 640,000 distinct CDR3 sequences, 20% of them present only once. This CDR3 is 18 amino acids long. With V trimmed by 4 bases and J by 2 bases, 8 bases remained unmatched. Used for diagnoses were clinical symptoms, serum thyroxine and TRAb, thyroid ultrasound and orbital computed tomography.

The clonotype comes from a man aged 25-45 years with Graves' ophthalmopathy. This chain joins TRBV12-3 or TRBV12-4 and TRBJ2-4; 13 bases are shared with TRBD2. Sample: blood. CDR3 in amino acids: CASSSITSGRASKNIQYF. The DNA for the CDR3 is TGTGCCAGCAGTTCCATAACTAGCGGGAGGGCATCCAAAAACATTCAGTACTTC.